A single sample gave rise to the 16 T cell receptor beta chains below, sequenced in a study of PD-1 blockade in classical Hodgkin lymphoma. Stated time point: cycle 4 day 1 (C4D1), after less than seven weeks of nivolumab. Relapse was seen in all patients after autologous stem cell transplantation, and brentuximab vedotin exposure was variable. Sequenced by immunoSEQ multiplex PCR; TCRdb stores in-frame clones only, minus some. The repertoire includes approximately 61,000 clones, roughly 85% of them detected once, and around 8.1% sits in the top ten. Sequences were derived from peripheral blood mononuclear cells (PBMCs), sampled before the fourth cycle of nivolumab. All receptors derive from a human donor with classical Hodgkin lymphoma.

Here the CDR3 reads CASSIGAGGQETQYF. Here the CDR3 DNA reads TGTGCCAGTAGTATCGGCGCAGGGGGGCAAGAGACCCAGTACTTC. J is TRBJ2-5 and V is TRBV19, with a tentative D call TRBD1 (7 bases). Between the trimmed V and J ends, which lost 3 bases and 2 bases, there was a span of 13 bases. This CDR3 has 15 amino acids. Germline CDR1 reads LNHDA; CDR2 reads SQIVND (reference sequence).

The chain uses TRBV9 and TRBJ2-7, with D unclear. The CDR3 sequence is 13 residues long. From germline, CDR1 is SGDLS and CDR2 YYNGEE. V shed 3 bases and J shed 4 bases, with 11 bases lying between them. This chain's CDR3 is CASSASMGYEQYF. CDR3 in DNA: TGTGCCAGCAGCGCGAGTATGGGATACGAGCAGTACTTC.

Notes on this clone: This specimen includes other DNA sequences encoding the same CDR3. This chain links TRBV7-9 with TRBJ1-2, with TRBD1 identical over 8 bases. CDR3 size: 15 residues. V dropped 2 bases and J dropped 4; count of bases not matched to a gene: 6. The germline gives CDR1 SEHNR, CDR2 FQNEAQ (reference sequence). The CDR3 loop is CASSLLAGGSYGYTF. The CDR3 nucleotides read TGTGCCAGCAGCTTACTGGCAGGGGGCAGCTATGGCTACACCTTC.

V gene TRBV5-6 combines with J gene TRBJ2-5, with D uncertain. The CDR3 extends over 16 amino acids. V was clipped by 6 bases and J by 5 bases, with 23 bases between them. CDR1 and CDR2 (germline): SGHDT, YYEEEE. The CDR3 sequence is CASNMQAVRLPETQYF. The CDR3 coding sequence is TGTGCCAGCAACATGCAAGCTGTCAGGCTGCCGGAGACCCAGTACTTC.

This clone was detected only once. The gene calls are TRBV6-5 and TRBJ2-3; 13 nucleotides align to TRBD2. The CDR3 spans 16 residues. The J segment lost 3 bases and the V segment lost 4 bases, leaving 4 bases of the junction unmatched. The germline CDR1 and CDR2 sequences are MNHEY and SVGAGI. CDR3 DNA: TGTGCCAGCAGTTGGGGACTAGCGGGGCTAACAGATACGCAGTATTTT. This codes for CASSWGLAGLTDTQYF.

The chain employs TRBV5-1 and TRBJ1-1, with 7 bases aligning to TRBD1. Germline CDR1 SGHRS, CDR2 YFSETQ. J lost 7 bases, V lost 4 bases, and 10 bases had no gene match. This CDR3 comprises 14 residues. The CDR3 DNA is TGCGCCAGCAGCCCGGGTGGAGGGGGCGGTGAAGCTTTCTTT. Its protein product is CASSPGGGGGEAFF. Complete variable domain (other parts from reference TRBV5-1 and TRBJ1-1): KAGVTQTPRYLIKTRGQQVTLSCSPISGHRSVSWYQQTPGQGLQFLFEYFSETQRNKGNFPGRFSGRQFSNSRSEMNVSTLELGDSALYLCASSPGGGGGEAFFGQGTRLTVV.

This chain joins TRBV5-1 and TRBJ2-5, with D possibly called TRBD1 or TRBD2 (5 bases each). In germline, CDR1 is SGHRS, CDR2 YFSETQ. V lost 5 bases, J lost 5 bases, and 16 bases lay in between. The CDR3 loop spans 14 amino acids. CDR3 coding DNA: TGCGCCAGCAGTCATGGGGGTCCAGGGGAGACCCAGTACTTC. This translates into CASSHGGPGETQYF.

The CDR3 sequence is CASSPGANTGELFF. CDR3 coding DNA: TGCGCCAGCAGCCCGGGAGCGAACACCGGGGAGCTGTTTTTT. The chain recombines TRBV5-1 with TRBJ2-2; tentative D call: TRBD2 (6 bases). The CDR3 has 14 residues. V lost 4 bases and J 0 bases, leaving 7 bases between the germline ends. Germline V gene lookup returns CDR1 SGHRS and CDR2 YFSETQ.

The gene calls are TRBV4-2 and TRBJ1-2; 8 bases map to TRBD1. This CDR3 comprises 17 residues. The germline gives CDR1 LGHNA, CDR2 YNFKEQ. Trimming cost V 4 bases and J 2 bases; bases outside gene matches: 12. DNA for the CDR3: TGTGCCAGCAGCCTTGGGACGCAGGGGGCGGCCAACTATGGCTACACCTTC. Amino acids: CASSLGTQGAANYGYTF.

The rearrangement joins TRBV23-1 to TRBJ1-3; D may be TRBD1 (6 bases). TRBV23-1 is an ORF; its function is uncertain. CDR3 length: 19 amino acids. Between the trimmed V and J ends, which lost 6 bases and 2 bases, there was a span of 26 bases. CDR3 amino acids: CASSPAGGLDQEAGNTIYF. The CDR3 nucleotides read TGCGCCAGCAGCCCTGCTGGGGGGCTCGACCAGGAGGCTGGAAACACCATATATTTT.

The chain carries TRBV28 and TRBJ2-3; D unresolved. Deletions cut 8 bases from V and 0 bases from J, with 9 bases between. Germline V lookup: CDR1 MDHEN, CDR2 SYDVKM. This CDR3 spans 13 amino acids. The CDR3 DNA reads as TGTGCCAGCGGCGGCGGAAGCACAGATACGCAGTATTTT. It translates to CASGGGSTDTQYF.

The chain recombines TRBV6-5 with TRBJ1-1; D gene uncertain. Per germline, CDR1 MNHEY and CDR2 SVGAGI. This CDR3 spans 13 amino acids. With 2 bases removed from V and 4 bases from J, the gap between germline ends came to 8 bases. CDR3 coding DNA: TGTGCCAGCAGTTACGGACCGCGCACTGAAGCTTTCTTT. It translates to CASSYGPRTEAFF.

This clone has just one count. V is TRBV5-1 and J is TRBJ2-5, with 8 bases identical to TRBD1. V gave up 4 bases and J gave up 4 bases; unmatched junction bases: 3. Germline CDR1 reads SGHRS; CDR2 reads YFSETQ. CDR3 size: 13 residues. The CDR3 here is CASSQQGGETQYF. The CDR3 DNA reads TGCGCCAGCAGCCAACAGGGGGGAGAGACCCAGTACTTC.

The chain employs TRBV5-1 and TRBJ2-5; 11 nucleotides line up with TRBD1. Germline values: CDR1 SGHRS, CDR2 YFSETQ. The CDR3 is 15 residues long. With 4 bases clipped from V and 5 bases from J, the junction kept 7 bases outside the gene matches. CDR3 coding DNA: TGCGCCAGCAGCCCTGGGACAGGGGGTGGGGAGACCCAGTACTTC. Its translation: CASSPGTGGGETQYF.

V usage is TRBV9 and J usage is TRBJ2-1; no clear D gene. The CDR3 runs 13 residues. From germline, CDR1 is SGDLS and CDR2 YYNGEE. The V gene lost 0 bases and the J gene lost 2 bases, with 3 bases spanning the gap. Here the CDR3 DNA reads TGTGCCAGCAGCGTAGGACCCTACAATGAGCAGTTCTTC. This codes for CASSVGPYNEQFF.

The chain links TRBV19 to TRBJ1-1, with TRBD1 as a possible D gene (6 bases). The CDR3 loop spans 15 amino acids. V dropped 5 bases and J dropped 1 base, with 14 bases sitting between them. Germline assignment: CDR1 LNHDA and CDR2 SQIVND (reference sequence). Written as DNA, the CDR3 is TGTGCCAGTAGTGTCTCAGGGGCTCCGAACACTGAAGCTTTCTTT. This encodes CASSVSGAPNTEAFF.